Detailed here is one T cell receptor (beta chain). TCRdb's copy holds only in-frame clones and misses some; the assay was immunoSEQ multiplex PCR. Seen here are 250,000 to 300,000 clones, approximately 83% observed once, and the top ten hold approximately 1%. These data belong to a study of cytomegalovirus exposure and HLA in healthy donors. Study context: The platform used for the approximately 120 validation repertoires matched that of the 666 first-cohort repertoires, a later analysis reported.

From germline, CDR1 is PRHDT and CDR2 FYEKMQ (reference sequence). The ends were cut back, 2 bases at V and 0 bases at J, with 11 bases in the middle. The CDR3 contains 16 residues. The chain couples TRBV13 to TRBJ1-3, with D perhaps matching TRBD1 (6 bases). The sequence was collected from a woman under 30 in good health and CMV-seronegative. The sequenced material came from PBMCs. The CDR3 coding sequence is TGTGCCAGCAGCTTACTACAGGGTGTCTCTGGAAACACCATATATTTT. Its translation is CASSLLQGVSGNTIYF.